The 9 T cell receptor beta chains below all came from one sample that was sequenced in a study of blood T cell repertoires in COVID-19. This table comes from immunoSEQ multiplex PCR, and its TCRdb copy is limited to in-frame clones, with some not included. This repertoire shows about 180,000 clones, roughly 79% found once; its top ten account for about 25%. The specimen was peripheral blood. These receptors originate from a woman aged 70-85 years with acute or convalescent COVID-19.

The chain carries TRBV6-6 and TRBJ2-1, with 12 bases matching TRBD1. The CDR3 runs 15 residues. With V trimmed by 5 bases and J by 8 bases, 7 bases remained unmatched. Germline V gene data show CDR1 as MNHNY and CDR2 as SVGAGI (reference sequence). The CDR3 nucleotides are TGTGCCAGCAGTGGCCGGGACAGGGGGCGGGATGAGCAGTTCTTC. This sequence encodes CASSGRDRGRDEQFF.

J is TRBJ2-7 and V is TRBV6-6; tentative D call: TRBD1 (5 bases). V shed 0 bases and J shed 0 bases, with 9 bases lying between them. The CDR3 contains 15 residues. Germline values: CDR1 MNHNY, CDR2 SVGAGI (reference sequence). The CDR3 bases are TGTGCCAGCAGTTACTCAAACAGGTTCTCCTACGAGCAGTACTTC. This gives the protein CASSYSNRFSYEQYF.

V is TRBV15 and J is TRBJ2-3, with 8 bases fitting TRBD1. The CDR3 covers 16 residues. V lost 3 bases, J lost 2 bases, and 7 bases stayed unmatched. The germline gives CDR1 LNHNV, CDR2 YYDKDF (reference sequence). The CDR3 DNA follows: TGTGCCACCAGCAGGGGGACAGGAAATCCCACAGATACGCAGTATTTT. This translates into CATSRGTGNPTDTQYF.

This clone was observed a handful of times. This chain uses TRBV5-6 with TRBJ2-1; 11 bases line up with TRBD2. The CDR3 is 13 residues long. Looked up from germline, CDR1 is SGHDT and CDR2 is YYEEEE. V dropped 7 bases and J dropped 9; count of bases not matched to a gene: 6. As DNA, the CDR3 is TGTGCCAGCGGGCTAGCGGGAGGTAGTGAGCAGTTCTTC. Translating it yields CASGLAGGSEQFF.

This clone has a single count. V is TRBV11-2 and J is TRBJ2-7; D possibly corresponds to TRBD2 (6 bases). The CDR3 is 14 amino acids. V lost 3 bases to trimming and J lost 4 bases, with 13 bases between them. Germline values: CDR1 SGHAT, CDR2 FQNNGV. The DNA for the CDR3 is TGTGCCAGCAGCTTCGGGGGTCAGGCATACGAGCAGTACTTC. Its protein product is CASSFGGQAYEQYF.

The chain has TRBV7-9 and TRBJ1-1; D is unresolved. In germline, CDR1 is SEHNR, CDR2 FQNEAQ (reference sequence). V was shortened by 2 bases and J by 0 bases, with 4 bases between the two germline ends. This CDR3 is 13 amino acids long. CDR3 in amino acids: CASSLSVNTEAFF. The CDR3 DNA reads TGTGCCAGCAGCTTATCTGTGAACACTGAAGCTTTCTTT. Full variable domain (rest looked up from reference TRBV7-9 and TRBJ1-1): DTGVSQNPRHKITKRGQNVTFRCDPISEHNRLYWYRQTLGQGPEFLTYFQNEAQLEKSRLLSDRFSAERPKGSFSTLEIQRTEQGDSAMYLCASSLSVNTEAFFGQGTRLTVV.

As concerns this clone: Other DNA sequences within the sample encode an identical CDR3. V gene TRBV5-5 combines with J gene TRBJ2-5, with D perhaps TRBD2 (7 bases). Per the germline V gene, CDR1 is SGHKS and CDR2 is YYEKEE (reference sequence). This CDR3 contains 15 residues. V lost 1 base to trimming and J lost 4 bases, with 14 bases between them. The CDR3 DNA sequence: TGTGCCAGCAGCTTGTTAGGGGGGGCCGGAGAGACCCAGTACTTC. Translation gives CASSLLGGAGETQYF.

The CDR3 spells CASSPGTGFYGYTF. The DNA of the CDR3 is TGTGCCAGCAGCCCCGGGACAGGGTTTTATGGCTACACCTTC. The chain links TRBV6-5 to TRBJ1-2; 9 positions agree with TRBD1. V trimming: 6 bases; J trimming: 5 bases; junction bases outside the gene matches: 7. CDR1 and CDR2 (germline): MNHEY, SVGAGI. The CDR3 is made up of 14 amino acids.

This clone was counted only a few times. V usage is TRBV11-2 and J usage is TRBJ2-7; TRBD2 agrees at 8 bases. Germline CDR1 and CDR2: SGHAT and FQNNGV. Trimming removed 5 bases from V and 3 bases from J; junction bases left unmatched: 12. The CDR3 contains 16 residues. CDR3 DNA sequence: TGTGCCAGCAGCATTCTTGGGGCGGGAGGCCACTACGAGCAGTACTTC. It translates to CASSILGAGGHYEQYF. The whole variable domain, filled in from reference TRBV11-2 and TRBJ2-7, reads EAGVAQSPRYKIIEKRQSVAFWCNPISGHATLYWYQQILGQGPKLLIQFQNNGVVDDSQLPKDRFSAERLKGVDSTLKIQPAKLEDSAVYLCASSILGAGGHYEQYFGPGTRLTVT.